The rows below give T cell receptor beta chains drawn from one sample of a study of blood T cell repertoires in COVID-19. Assay: immunoSEQ multiplex PCR; the TCRdb copy retains only in-frame clones and omits some. Among approximately 210,000 clones listed, more than 75% were seen once. Sequencing was carried out using PBMCs or T cells enriched from blood (not recorded which). These receptors all come from a man younger than 45 in a cohort exposed to, infected with or recovered from COVID-19 (not recorded which). Each CDR3 is given with its conserved first and last residue. D genes are given only for firm matches. Expanded clones get a size class; other rows say once, few or many, or leave the size out.

j_call | clone_size | v_call | d_call | cdr3_nt | cdr3_aa
TRBJ1-5 | . | TRBV19 | . | TGTGCCAGTAGTTCGGAGGGGTATCAGCCCCAGCATTTT | CASSSEGYQPQHF
TRBJ2-2 | . | TRBV4-3 | TRBD2 | TGCGCCAGCAGCCGGGAGCGGGAGGGTCTCGGGGAGCTGTTTTTT | CASSREREGLGELFF
TRBJ2-1 | . | TRBV24-1 | TRBD2 | TGTGCCACCAGTGAGCGAGTACTAGCGGGAACGACCTACAATGAGCAGTTCTTC | CATSERVLAGTTYNEQFF
TRBJ1-1 | . | TRBV27 | TRBD1 | TGTGCCAGCGGGGGACAGTACATGAACACTGAAGCTTTCTTT | CASGGQYMNTEAFF
TRBJ2-7 | . | TRBV19 | TRBD1 | TGTGCCAGCCGGCCCGGGACAGGGCACTACGAGCAGTACTTC | CASRPGTGHYEQYF
TRBJ1-1 | . | TRBV3-1/TRBV3-2 | . | TGTGCCAGCAGCCTTCGTGAGGAAGCGATGAACACTGAAGCTTTCTTT | CASSLREEAMNTEAFF
TRBJ1-3 | . | TRBV28 | TRBD1 | TGTGCCAGCAGGGGGACAGGGGAGTCTGGAAACACCATATATTTT | CASRGTGESGNTIYF
TRBJ2-5 | . | TRBV4-1 | TRBD2 | TGCGCCAGCAGCCCCCTGGGGGCGGGAGGCGGAGAGACCCAGTACTTC | CASSPLGAGGGETQYF
TRBJ2-3 | . | TRBV13 | TRBD1 | TGTGCCAGCAGCTTAGGACAGGGGCTCGCCACAGATACGCAGTATTTT | CASSLGQGLATDTQYF
TRBJ2-7 | . | TRBV3-1/TRBV3-2 | . | TGTGCCAGCAGCCAGAGTGGCGAGCAGTACTTC | CASSQSGEQYF
TRBJ1-3 | once | TRBV4-3 | . | TGCGCCAGCAGCCGGGACTTAACCTCTGGAAACACCATATATTTT | CASSRDLTSGNTIYF
TRBJ2-5 | . | TRBV4-1 | . | TGCGCCAGCAGCCAAGGTCCTATAAAGAAGACCCAGTACTTC | CASSQGPIKKTQYF
TRBJ1-2 | . | TRBV9 | TRBD1 | TGTGCCAGCAGCGTCGAGGCAGGGGGTGTTTATGGCTACACCTTC | CASSVEAGGVYGYTF
TRBJ2-4 | . | TRBV18 | . | TGTGCCAGCTCAGCAGGGGATGTCATTCAGTACTTC | CASSAGDVIQYF
TRBJ2-1 | . | TRBV25-1 | TRBD2 | TGTGCCAGCAGTGAGGCCGGGACTACTGTGGACAATGAGCAGTTCTTC | CASSEAGTTVDNEQFF
TRBJ2-7 | once | TRBV10-3 | TRBD1 | TGTGCCATCAGTGAGTCGGGACAGGGTTGGCGCGAGCAGTACTTC | CAISESGQGWREQYF
TRBJ2-7 | . | TRBV6-5 | TRBD1 | TGTGCCAGCATTCTTACCGGGACAGGATCCTACGAGCAGTACTTC | CASILTGTGSYEQYF
TRBJ1-2 | . | TRBV15 | . | TGTGCCACCAGCAGAGATTTGGCAGGGAAAGGCTACACCTTC | CATSRDLAGKGYTF
TRBJ2-5 | . | TRBV28 | TRBD1 | TGTGCCAGCAGTTTACCCGGGACAGGGGGAACGGACCAGTACTTC | CASSLPGTGGTDQYF
TRBJ2-2 | . | TRBV11-2 | TRBD1 | TGTGCCAGCAGCTTCAGGACAGGGACATCCGGGGAGCTGTTTTTT | CASSFRTGTSGELFF
TRBJ2-7 | . | TRBV5-1 | TRBD2 | TGCGCCAGCAAAGAAACTAGCGGGAGGGAAAACGGAGCCGTGTACTTC | CASKETSGRENGAVYF
TRBJ2-1 | . | TRBV9 | TRBD1 | TGTGCCAGCAGCGTCAGACCCGGACAGGACTCCGCGAGTGAGCAGTTCTTC | CASSVRPGQDSASEQFF
TRBJ2-5 | . | TRBV9 | TRBD2 | TGTGCCAGCGCTTTAGCGGGAGGGCCGAGGGAGACCCAGTACTTC | CASALAGGPRETQYF
TRBJ1-6 | . | TRBV5-8 | TRBD1 | TGTGCCAGCAGATCGGGACAGATCCCCTATAATTCACCCCTCCACTTT | CASRSGQIPYNSPLHF
TRBJ2-7 | . | TRBV4-1 | TRBD1 | TGCGCCAGCAGCCAAAGGACAGGGCCTACCTACGAGCAGTACTTC | CASSQRTGPTYEQYF
TRBJ2-4 | . | TRBV7-8 | . | TGTGCCAGCAGCTCAACCGAGGGGGGGGCCAAAAACATTCAGTACTTC | CASSSTEGGAKNIQYF
TRBJ2-1 | . | TRBV10-1 | TRBD2 | TGCGCCAGCAGTGAGGGGACTAGTAATGAATTCTACAATGAGCAGTTCTTC | CASSEGTSNEFYNEQFF
TRBJ1-6 | . | TRBV28 | . | TGTGCCAGCAGCCCCCAGACAGTCTCCTATAATTCACCCCTCCACTTT | CASSPQTVSYNSPLHF
TRBJ2-7 | . | TRBV9 | . | TGTGCCAGCAGCGTAGACGGGAGCTCCTACGAGCAGTACTTC | CASSVDGSSYEQYF
TRBJ2-3 | . | TRBV29-1 | . | TGCAGCGCCCACCCCCCAGCGGGCGGTAGGACTAGCACAGATACGCAGTATTTT | CSAHPPAGGRTSTDTQYF
TRBJ2-7 | . | TRBV7-9 | TRBD1 | TGTGCCAGCAGCCCTAAGGGGACAGCCTACGAGCAGTACTTC | CASSPKGTAYEQYF
TRBJ1-1 | . | TRBV18 | . | TGTGCCAGCACACGACCGACTATTATGAACACTGAAGCTTTCTTT | CASTRPTIMNTEAFF
TRBJ2-3 | once | TRBV7-3 | . | TGTGCCAGCAGCCTATCTAGAGATACGCAGTATTTT | CASSLSRDTQYF
TRBJ2-7 | . | TRBV7-9 | TRBD1 | TGTGCCAGCAGCCCGGAACCGGGACAGGGGACCCCCTACGAGCAGTACTTC | CASSPEPGQGTPYEQYF
TRBJ2-3 | . | TRBV24-1 | . | TGTGCCACCAGTGATTTAAACGCCTACACAGATACGCAGTATTTT | CATSDLNAYTDTQYF
TRBJ2-2 | . | TRBV10-3 | . | TGTGCCATCAGTGAGCCAGGGGCCCCCACCGGGGAGCTGTTTTTT | CAISEPGAPTGELFF
TRBJ2-2 | . | TRBV5-1 | TRBD1 | TGCGCCAGCAGCTCACAGGGGGTCGGGATGACGAACACCGGGGAGCTGTTTTTT | CASSSQGVGMTNTGELFF
TRBJ2-1 | . | TRBV11-2 | TRBD1 | TGTGCCAGCAGCCCCGGACAGGGTTACAATGAGCAGTTCTTC | CASSPGQGYNEQFF
TRBJ1-1 | . | TRBV11-3 | . | TGTGCCAGCAGCCCCCTCGGGGGGACTGAAGCTTTCTTT | CASSPLGGTEAFF
TRBJ2-5 | . | TRBV6-6 | TRBD2 | TGTGCCAGCAGTTACCCCACCTTAGCGGGATCTCGGACCCAGTACTTC | CASSYPTLAGSRTQYF
TRBJ1-1 | once | TRBV6-5 | . | TGTGCCAGTTTGGGCCTAATCCGCACTGAAGCTTTCTTT | CASLGLIRTEAFF
TRBJ2-2 | once | TRBV5-1 | TRBD1 | TGCGCCAGCCGAGGCCGGGACAGGGGAACCGGGGAGCTGTTTTTT | CASRGRDRGTGELFF
TRBJ2-7 | . | TRBV15 | . | TGTGCCACCAGCAGAGACCCTAGTCAGTCCTACGAGCAGTACTTC | CATSRDPSQSYEQYF
TRBJ1-1 | . | TRBV24-1 | . | TGTGCCACCAGGGAACAGGGAAGCACTGAAGCTTTCTTT | CATREQGSTEAFF